Each of the 30 T cell receptor beta chains below was sequenced from the same sample in a study of blood T cell repertoires in COVID-19. Using immunoSEQ multiplex PCR, the repertoire was profiled, and TCRdb retains in-frame clones only, with some absent. The data contain 150,000 to 200,000 clones, roughly three quarters of them singletons. Sequencing used peripheral blood. These receptors were collected from a woman between 35 and 50 years old with COVID-19, enrolled during active disease.

The table lists this clone with a count of one. The genes are TRBV4-1 and TRBJ2-1; 12 nucleotides match TRBD2. The germline gives CDR1 MGHRA, CDR2 YSYEKL. CDR3 length: 17 residues. The junction had 12 bases not matched to a gene; V was cut back by 4 bases and J by 8 bases. CDR3 region: CASSLAKASGGGYEQFF. DNA for the CDR3: TGCGCCAGCAGCCTGGCAAAGGCTAGCGGGGGGGGCTATGAGCAGTTCTTC.

The chain combines TRBV5-5 with TRBJ1-4, with 7 bases lining up with TRBD1. J gave up 3 bases and V 1 base, and 6 bases lay outside the gene matches. This CDR3 is 16 amino acids long. From germline, CDR1 is SGHKS and CDR2 YYEKEE (reference sequence). This CDR3 is CASSLRTDRSNEKLFF. The CDR3 DNA follows: TGTGCCAGCAGCTTGAGAACGGACAGGTCTAATGAAAAACTGTTTTTT.

The J gene is TRBJ2-3, the V gene TRBV7-2; 11 bases fit TRBD2. The germline CDR1 and CDR2 sequences are SGHTA and FQGNSA. This CDR3 region has 16 residues. J gave up 6 bases and V 4 bases, and 9 bases lay outside the gene matches. CDR3 in DNA: TGTGCCAGCAGCTACCCCCTAGCGGGGGGCGCGGATACGCAGTATTTT. As protein: CASSYPLAGGADTQYF.

This clone turned up a few times. CDR3 amino acids: CASSADRVWDTEAFF. CDR3 DNA: TGTGCCAGCAGCGCAGACAGGGTTTGGGACACTGAAGCTTTCTTT. J is TRBJ1-1 and V is TRBV9, with TRBD1 identical over 7 bases. The V gene's germline CDR1 is SGDLS and CDR2 YYNGEE. The CDR3 runs 15 residues. J lost 3 bases, V lost 3 bases, and 8 bases had no gene match.

This clone appeared a few times. The V and J genes are TRBV18 and TRBJ2-2, with D possibly TRBD1 on 6 matching bases. Trimming removed 6 bases from V and 4 bases from J, with 21 bases in between. The CDR3 totals 17 residues. In germline, CDR1 is KGHSH, CDR2 LQKENI. CDR3 sequence reads: CASSQNRGTGITGELFF. DNA for the CDR3: TGTGCCAGCTCCCAAAACCGGGGCACAGGGATCACCGGGGAGCTGTTTTTT.

The chain carries TRBV27 and TRBJ2-1; 8 bases align to TRBD1. After removal of 7 bases from V and 9 bases from J, the junction contained 8 bases not matched to a gene. Per germline, CDR1 MNHEY and CDR2 SMNVEV (reference sequence). The CDR3 is 13 amino acids. The CDR3 here is CASTDRVVSEQFF. CDR3 DNA sequence: TGTGCCAGCACGGACAGGGTGGTAAGTGAGCAGTTCTTC.

A single count supports this clone. Relative to the germline gene, one junction end is altered; a read error may explain this. This chain connects TRBV6-5 to TRBJ2-7; tentative D call: TRBD2 (5 bases). Germline V gives CDR1 MNHEY, CDR2 SVGAGI. This CDR3 spans 12 amino acids. Here the CDR3 DNA reads TGTGCCAGCAGTTACCTACCGGGATCCTATGTCTTC. This codes for CASSYLPGSYVF.

The gene calls are TRBV5-1 and TRBJ1-1; no definite D call. There are 16 residues in the CDR3. V was trimmed by 4 bases and J by 6 bases, leaving 22 bases between them. Per the germline V gene, CDR1 is SGHRS and CDR2 is YFSETQ. CDR3 DNA: TGCGCCAGCAGCGTACCAGGTTCGAACTTAGGTGCTGAAGCTTTCTTT. As protein: CASSVPGSNLGAEAFF.

The rearrangement joins TRBV5-4 to TRBJ1-4, with D possibly matching TRBD1 (5 bases). Germline-derived CDR1 and CDR2 are SGHNT and YYREEE (reference sequence). V lost 4 bases to trimming and J lost 6 bases, with 10 bases between them. This CDR3 is built from 13 residues. CDR3 sequence (DNA): TGTGCCAGCAGCGGAGTAGGGGATGAAAAACTGTTTTTT. It yields the protein CASSGVGDEKLFF.

For the CDR3, the DNA is TGTGCCAGCAGCGTAGCTGAGGGGCACGGACAGGGCGAAGCTTTCTTT. This sequence encodes CASSVAEGHGQGEAFF. V and J are TRBV9 and TRBJ1-1, with 8 bases lining up with TRBD1. The CDR3 loop spans 16 amino acids. CDR1 and CDR2 (germline): SGDLS, YYNGEE. Trimming at V came to 0 bases and at J to 8 bases, leaving 12 bases not matched to a gene. Combining the CDR3 with reference TRBV9 and TRBJ1-1 gives the whole variable domain DSGVTQTPKHLITATGQRVTLRCSPRSGDLSVYWYQQSLDQGLQFLIQYYNGEERAKGNILERFSAQQFPDLHSELNLSSLELGDSALYFCASSVAEGHGQGEAFFGQGTRLTVV.

The chain links TRBV5-6 to TRBJ1-5; perhaps TRBD1 as D (5 bases). This CDR3 comprises 16 residues. V was trimmed by 0 bases and J by 5 bases, leaving 15 bases between them. The germline CDR1 and CDR2 sequences are SGHDT and YYEEEE. Here the CDR3 DNA reads TGTGCCAGCAGCTTGGGCCTCCGGGACTACCATCAGCCCCAGCATTTT. It encodes CASSLGLRDYHQPQHF.

The rearrangement uses TRBV5-5 and TRBJ2-7, with TRBD1 as a possible D gene (6 bases). CDR1 SGHKS and CDR2 YYEKEE come from the germline V gene (reference sequence). The germline V and J ends were trimmed by 1 base and 5 bases, with 16 bases remaining between them. The CDR3 totals 15 residues. The CDR3 is CASSLSGDQGDEQYF. The CDR3 coding sequence is TGTGCCAGCAGCTTGTCAGGGGACCAGGGAGACGAGCAGTACTTC.

The rearrangement links TRBV13 to TRBJ2-1; 7 bases line up with TRBD1. V shed 4 bases and J 6 bases; nucleotides not matched to a gene: 6. This CDR3 has 14 residues. Germline assignment: CDR1 PRHDT and CDR2 FYEKMQ (reference sequence). The CDR3 loop reads CASSSRDRVNEQFF. The CDR3 bases are TGTGCCAGCAGCTCCCGGGACAGAGTCAATGAGCAGTTCTTC.

This clone was seen a single time. V usage is TRBV4-1 and J usage is TRBJ2-7; a possible D gene is TRBD2 (5 bases). CDR3 length: 11 amino acids. Trimming removed 0 bases from V and 12 bases from J, with 9 bases in between. CDR1 and CDR2 (germline): MGHRA, YSYEKL. This CDR3 reads CASSQERGLYF. The CDR3 bases are TGCGCCAGCAGCCAAGAAAGAGGGCTGTACTTC.

The chain is built from TRBV15 and TRBJ2-7; TRBD1 matches at 8 bases. This CDR3 has 18 amino acids. V shed 3 bases and J 4 bases; nucleotides not matched to a gene: 17. Germline CDR1 and CDR2: LNHNV and YYDKDF (reference sequence). CDR3 region: CATSSKAGQGRAWYEQYF. DNA of the CDR3: TGTGCCACCAGCAGTAAGGCTGGACAGGGAAGAGCTTGGTACGAGCAGTACTTC.

This clone was seen a handful of times. The genes are TRBV6-6 and TRBJ1-6, with a tentative D call TRBD1 (5 bases). Germline CDR1 is MNHNY and CDR2 is SVGAGI (reference sequence). Trimming removed 2 bases at V and 5 bases at J, with 13 bases between. CDR3 size: 16 residues. The CDR3 sequence is CASSYPRSGDNSPLHF. Here the CDR3 DNA reads TGTGCCAGCAGTTACCCTCGTTCGGGGGATAATTCACCCCTCCACTTT.

The V and J genes are TRBV6-5 and TRBJ1-2; possible D gene TRBD1, 6 bases. Looked up from germline, CDR1 is MNHEY and CDR2 is SVGAGI. V gave up 6 bases and J gave up 4 bases, with 12 bases separating them. This CDR3 is 13 amino acids long. The CDR3, as DNA: TGTGCCAGCAGCCCAGGGGATCTCTATGGCTACACCTTC. Residues: CASSPGDLYGYTF.

The V and J genes are TRBV5-1 and TRBJ2-2; tentatively, D is TRBD1 (7 bases). Trimming pared 6 bases from V and 3 bases from J, leaving 12 bases between. Germline loops: CDR1 SGHRS, CDR2 YFSETQ. This CDR3 comprises 14 residues. CDR3 amino acids: CASNAGQHTGELFF. The CDR3 coding sequence is TGCGCCAGCAACGCGGGACAGCACACCGGGGAGCTGTTTTTT.

The genes are TRBV3-1 (or the pseudogene TRBV3-2) and TRBJ1-1; the D gene is possibly TRBD1 (6 bases). V was shortened by 7 bases and J by 9 bases, with 18 bases between the two germline ends. Germline V CDR1 and CDR2: LGHDT, YNNKEL (reference sequence). CDR3 length: 13 residues. The chain's CDR3 is CASTPPDSLKAFF. The DNA for the CDR3 is TGTGCCAGCACCCCCCCGGACAGCCTAAAAGCTTTCTTT.

Ten or more counts support this clone. This rearrangement joins TRBV7-9 to TRBJ1-1; D is undetermined. CDR3 size: 13 residues. CDR1 and CDR2 from the germline V gene are SEHNR and FQNEAQ (reference sequence). V was trimmed by 0 bases and J by 4 bases, leaving 6 bases between them. For the CDR3, the DNA is TGTGCCAGCAGCTTAGCCGTCGTCACTGAAGCTTTCTTT. It specifies CASSLAVVTEAFF.

CDR3 in DNA: TGTGCCAGCAGCTTTTATTCCGGGGGGGCCCACAATGAGCAGTTCTTC. Translation: CASSFYSGGAHNEQFF. The chain uses TRBV11-2 and TRBJ2-1; 8 bases match TRBD2. Germline CDR1 and CDR2: SGHAT and FQNNGV. The CDR3 is made up of 16 amino acids. With 3 bases clipped from V and 5 bases from J, the junction kept 9 bases outside the gene matches. Looking up the rest from reference TRBV11-2 and TRBJ2-1 gives the full variable domain: EAGVAQSPRYKIIEKRQSVAFWCNPISGHATLYWYQQILGQGPKLLIQFQNNGVVDDSQLPKDRFSAERLKGVDSTLKIQPAKLEDSAVYLCASSFYSGGAHNEQFFGPGTRLTVL.

This clone has a handful of counts. The genes are TRBV5-5 and TRBJ1-1; D gene uncertain. From germline, CDR1 is SGHKS and CDR2 YYEKEE (reference sequence). V was clipped by 0 bases and J by 4 bases, with 10 bases between them. There are 14 residues in the CDR3. The CDR3 reads CASSLGTVPTEAFF. The CDR3, as DNA: TGTGCCAGCAGCTTGGGAACAGTACCCACTGAAGCTTTCTTT.

This clone appeared a few times. The chain couples TRBV19 to TRBJ2-7, with D hard to call. CDR3 size: 14 residues. Germline CDR1 is LNHDA and CDR2 is SQIVND (reference sequence). The germline V and J ends were trimmed by 5 bases and 2 bases, with 13 bases remaining between them. This chain's CDR3 is CASSSLVSPYEQYF. CDR3 DNA: TGTGCCAGTAGTTCCCTAGTAAGTCCCTACGAGCAGTACTTC.

The V and J genes are TRBV3-1 (or the pseudogene TRBV3-2) and TRBJ2-3; weak D call: TRBD2 (5 bases). The CDR3 sequence is 16 residues long. V lost 2 bases and J lost 4, with 16 bases in between. Germline V gives CDR1 LGHDT, CDR2 YNNKEL (reference sequence). The CDR3 spells CASSQSEARPADTQYF. DNA of the CDR3: TGTGCCAGCAGCCAATCGGAGGCCCGTCCCGCAGATACGCAGTATTTT.

V gene TRBV7-9 combines with J gene TRBJ1-4; unclear D gene. Trimming removed 6 bases from V and 2 bases from J, with 10 bases in between. Germline V gives CDR1 SEHNR, CDR2 FQNEAQ (reference sequence). The CDR3 contains 14 residues. CDR3 protein: CASSLGQTNEKLFF. The CDR3 DNA is TGTGCCAGCAGTCTAGGTCAGACTAATGAAAAACTGTTTTTT.

The gene calls are TRBV21-1 and TRBJ1-1; the listed D gene, TRBD1, was not tested against the DNA. TRBV21-1 is assigned pseudogene status. The length of the CDR3 is 16 residues. The CDR3, as DNA: TGTGCCAGCAGCCATTTGCGATGGGGCCTGAACACTGAAGCTTTCTTT. It translates to CASSHLRWGLNTEAFF.

The sample holds one count of this clone. The chain is built from TRBV27 and TRBJ2-1; 7 nucleotides match TRBD1. The CDR3 runs 15 residues. CDR1 and CDR2 (germline): MNHEY, SMNVEV (reference sequence). J was trimmed by 2 bases and V by 5 bases; bases with no gene match: 6. CDR3 amino acids: CASSQGQNPYNEQFF. The CDR3, as DNA: TGTGCCAGCAGTCAGGGACAGAATCCCTACAATGAGCAGTTCTTC.

The gene calls are TRBV24-1 and TRBJ2-1; 13 bases agree with TRBD2. Germline-derived CDR1 and CDR2 are KGHDR and SFDVKD. The V gene end was trimmed by 3 bases and the J gene end by 8 bases; junction bases not matched to a gene: 3. This CDR3 spans 15 amino acids. CDR3 nucleotides: TGTGCCACCAGTGATCCCGGACTAGCGGGAGATGAGCAGTTCTTC. Encoded protein: CATSDPGLAGDEQFF.

The chain has TRBV3-1 (or the pseudogene TRBV3-2) and TRBJ2-1, with 9 bases matching TRBD2. Germline values: CDR1 LGHDT, CDR2 YNNKEL (reference sequence). The CDR3 runs 14 residues. The ends lost 4 bases at V and 3 bases at J; junction bases unmatched: 1. The CDR3 DNA follows: TGTGCCAGCAGCCTTAGCGGGGGCTACAATGAGCAGTTCTTC. Protein: CASSLSGGYNEQFF.

In DNA form, the CDR3 reads TGTGCCAGCAGCCCCAGGAGGGGAGATACGCAGTATTTT. Protein product: CASSPRRGDTQYF. The chain couples TRBV7-9 to TRBJ2-3, with D possibly being TRBD2 (6 bases). V was trimmed by 5 bases and J by 5 bases, leaving 11 bases between them. Germline lookup yields CDR1 SEHNR and CDR2 FQNEAQ (reference sequence). The CDR3 runs 13 residues.